This TCR beta chain was sequenced for a study of blood T cell repertoires in COVID-19. Study summary: Sources were T cells, B-cell-depleted T cells, or PBMCs; the material itself was cDNA or gDNA.

Assignment of participants to cohorts was predicated upon participant-reported clinical history. Each recovered donor of Cohort 3 presented with two negative PCRs, clearance, or symptom resolution. Assay used: immunoSEQ multiplex PCR; TCRdb lists only in-frame clones, some missing. Seen here are more than 300,000 clones, just over 85% observed once, and the top ten hold around 9.3%. The sample taken for sequencing was PBMCs or T cells enriched from blood (not recorded which). The TCR comes from a woman under 30 who had recovered from COVID-19.

The DNA of the CDR3 is TGCGCCAGCGGAGACGGCTCTGGGGCCAACGTCCTGACTTTC. This codes for CASGDGSGANVLTF. This chain uses TRBV5-1 with TRBJ2-6; D is undetermined. Germline CDR1 reads SGHRS; CDR2 reads YFSETQ. The CDR3 has 14 residues. Trimming removed 7 bases from V and 0 bases from J, with 8 bases in between.